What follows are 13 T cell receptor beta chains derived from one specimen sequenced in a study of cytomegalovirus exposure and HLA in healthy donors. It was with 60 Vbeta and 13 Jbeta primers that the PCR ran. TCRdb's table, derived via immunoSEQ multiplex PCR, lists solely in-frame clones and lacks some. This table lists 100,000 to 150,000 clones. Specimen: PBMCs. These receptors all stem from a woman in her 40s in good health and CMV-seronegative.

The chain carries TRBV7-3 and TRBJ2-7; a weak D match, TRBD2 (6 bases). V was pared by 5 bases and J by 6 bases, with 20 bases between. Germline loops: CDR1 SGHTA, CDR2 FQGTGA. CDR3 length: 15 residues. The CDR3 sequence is CASSPPGTPLGEQYF. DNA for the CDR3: TGTGCCAGCAGCCCTCCCGGGACTCCCCTCGGCGAGCAGTACTTC.

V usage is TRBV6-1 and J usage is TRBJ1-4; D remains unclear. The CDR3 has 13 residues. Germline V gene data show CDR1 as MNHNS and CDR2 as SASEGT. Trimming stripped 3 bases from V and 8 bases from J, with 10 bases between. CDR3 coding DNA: TGTGCCAGCAGTGACTCGGGAGGGGAAAAACTGTTTTTT. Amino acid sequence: CASSDSGGEKLFF.

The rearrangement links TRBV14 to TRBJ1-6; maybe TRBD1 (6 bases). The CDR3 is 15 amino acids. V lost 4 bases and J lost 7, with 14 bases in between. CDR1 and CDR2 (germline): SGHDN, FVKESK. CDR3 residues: CASSLRQGTNSPLHF. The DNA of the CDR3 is TGTGCCAGCAGCCTCCGGCAGGGGACAAATTCACCCCTCCACTTT.

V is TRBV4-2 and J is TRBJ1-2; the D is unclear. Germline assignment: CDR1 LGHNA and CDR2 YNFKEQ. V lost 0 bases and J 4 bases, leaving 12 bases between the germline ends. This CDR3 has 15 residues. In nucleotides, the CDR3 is TGTGCCAGCAGCCAAGATTACTCGCCAGGCTATGGCTACACCTTC. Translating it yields CASSQDYSPGYGYTF.

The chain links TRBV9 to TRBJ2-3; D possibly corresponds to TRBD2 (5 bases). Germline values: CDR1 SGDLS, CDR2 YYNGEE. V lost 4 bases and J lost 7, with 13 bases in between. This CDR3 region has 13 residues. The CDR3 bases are TGTGCCAGCAGCCTGCGCCCGGGAAATACGCAGTATTTT. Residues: CASSLRPGNTQYF.

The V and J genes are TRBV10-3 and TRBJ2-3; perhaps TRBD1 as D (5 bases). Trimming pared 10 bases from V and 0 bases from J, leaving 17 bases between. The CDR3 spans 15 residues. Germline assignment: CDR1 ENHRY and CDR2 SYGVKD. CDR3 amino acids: CASKGRTNSTDTQYF. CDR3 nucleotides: TGTGCCAGTAAGGGCAGGACAAACAGCACAGATACGCAGTATTTT.

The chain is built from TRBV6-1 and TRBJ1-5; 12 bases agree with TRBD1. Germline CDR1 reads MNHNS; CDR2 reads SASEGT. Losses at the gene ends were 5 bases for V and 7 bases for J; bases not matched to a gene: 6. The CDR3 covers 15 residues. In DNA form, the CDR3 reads TGTGCCAGCAGTCTGGGACAGGGGGCTTCCCAGCCCCAGCATTTT. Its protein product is CASSLGQGASQPQHF.

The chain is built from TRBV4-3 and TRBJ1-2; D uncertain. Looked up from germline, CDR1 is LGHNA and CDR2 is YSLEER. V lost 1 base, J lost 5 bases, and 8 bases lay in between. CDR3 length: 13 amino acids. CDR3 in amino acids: CASSQGAGYGYTF. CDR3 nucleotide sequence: TGCGCCAGCAGCCAAGGCGCGGGGTATGGCTACACCTTC.

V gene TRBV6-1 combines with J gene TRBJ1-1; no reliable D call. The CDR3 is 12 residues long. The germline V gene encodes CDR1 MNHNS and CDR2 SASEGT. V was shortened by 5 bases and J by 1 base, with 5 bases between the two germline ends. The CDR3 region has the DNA TGTGCCAGCAGTCACAGGAACACTGAAGCTTTCTTT. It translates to CASSHRNTEAFF.

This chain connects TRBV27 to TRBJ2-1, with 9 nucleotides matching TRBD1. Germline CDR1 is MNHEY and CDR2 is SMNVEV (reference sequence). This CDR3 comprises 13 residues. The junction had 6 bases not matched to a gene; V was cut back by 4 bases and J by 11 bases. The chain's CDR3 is CASSSTGQGKQFF. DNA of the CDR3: TGTGCCAGCAGTTCGACGGGACAGGGAAAGCAGTTCTTC.

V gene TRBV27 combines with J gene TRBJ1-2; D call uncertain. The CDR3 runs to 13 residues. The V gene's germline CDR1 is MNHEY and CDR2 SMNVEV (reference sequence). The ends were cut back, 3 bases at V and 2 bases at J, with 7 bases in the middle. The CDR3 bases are TGTGCCAGCAGTTTGGGAGGCAACTATGGCTACACCTTC. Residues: CASSLGGNYGYTF.

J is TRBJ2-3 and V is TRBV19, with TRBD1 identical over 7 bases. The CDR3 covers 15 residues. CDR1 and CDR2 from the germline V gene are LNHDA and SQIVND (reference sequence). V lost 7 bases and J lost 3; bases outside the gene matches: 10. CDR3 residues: CASNARQGWTDTQYF. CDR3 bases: TGTGCCAGTAATGCCCGACAGGGATGGACAGATACGCAGTATTTT.

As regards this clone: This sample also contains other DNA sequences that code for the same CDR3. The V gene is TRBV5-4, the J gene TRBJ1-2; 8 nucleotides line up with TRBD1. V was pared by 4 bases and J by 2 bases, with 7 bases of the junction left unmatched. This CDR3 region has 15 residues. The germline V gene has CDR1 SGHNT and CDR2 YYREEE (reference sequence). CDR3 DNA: TGTGCCAGCAGCCCCGGACAGGGTGCCAACTATGGCTACACCTTC. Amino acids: CASSPGQGANYGYTF.